The 32 T cell receptor beta chains below come from one sample, sequenced in a study of human T cells and chemical hapten exposure. Each CDR3 protein is one row after TCRdb ran MiXCR on the RACE reads. The sample lists 85,000 to 100,000 distinct CDR3 sequences; 27% were seen once. The sample's time point: patch test 3, about 24 weeks after DPC sensitization. Sample treatment: therapeutic diphenylcyclopropenone sensitization with weekly scalp DPC. This specimen consisted of whole blood, obtained in connection with sensitization to the hapten diphenylcyclopropenone (DPC). These receptors originate from a man in his forties with alopecia areata. Some clones in this sample may be carry-over from other donors' samples.

Here the CDR3 reads CASCGYEQYF. The CDR3 nucleotides read TGTGCCAGCTGTGGCTACGAGCAGTACTTC. The rearrangement uses TRBV2 and TRBJ2-7; D is undetermined. CDR1 SNHLY and CDR2 FYNNEI come from the germline V gene. V lost 8 bases and J lost 3, with 5 bases in between. The CDR3 consists of 10 residues.

The rearrangement links TRBV7-9 to TRBJ2-1; D is possibly TRBD2 (5 bases). The CDR3 is made up of 14 amino acids. The V gene lost 5 bases and the J gene lost 6 bases, with 14 bases spanning the gap. Germline CDR1 and CDR2: SEHNR and FQNEAQ (reference sequence). This CDR3 reads CASSPGNAGNEQFF. Written as DNA, the CDR3 is TGTGCCAGCAGCCCCGGGAATGCGGGCAATGAGCAGTTCTTC.

There are a few counts of this clonotype. The rearrangement uses TRBV18 and TRBJ1-2, with TRBD1 identical over 8 bases. V shed 0 bases, J shed 6 bases, and the junction held 9 bases outside the gene matches. The CDR3 contains 16 residues. Per the germline V gene, CDR1 is KGHSH and CDR2 is LQKENI. The CDR3 loop is CASSPPNRGFQDGYTF. The CDR3, as DNA: TGTGCCAGCTCACCACCGAACAGGGGGTTTCAAGATGGCTACACCTTC.

The chain employs TRBV10-1 and TRBJ2-3, with D perhaps TRBD2 (6 bases). This CDR3 spans 13 amino acids. Germline V gives CDR1 WNHNN, CDR2 SYGVQD (reference sequence). The V and J ends lost 8 bases and 4 bases respectively, with 13 bases between them. CDR3 in amino acids: CASQDYGADTQYF. CDR3 coding DNA: TGCGCCAGCCAGGACTACGGGGCAGATACGCAGTATTTT.

The J gene is TRBJ2-7, the V gene TRBV20-1; unclear D gene. CDR1 and CDR2 (germline): DFQATT, SNEGSKA (reference sequence). Between the trimmed V and J ends, which lost 2 bases and 0 bases, there was a span of 8 bases. This CDR3 is 13 amino acids long. Written as DNA, the CDR3 is TGCAGTGCTAGACTCTTGAGCTCCTACGAGCAGTACTTC. Residues: CSARLLSSYEQYF.

The chain links TRBV7-2 to TRBJ1-5; D call uncertain. The CDR3 totals 15 residues. Trimming took 5 bases from V and 0 from J, leaving 11 bases between them. Germline-derived CDR1 and CDR2 are SGHTA and FQGNSA. This CDR3 reads CASSPPGLSNQPQHF. CDR3 DNA: TGTGCCAGCAGCCCCCCCGGTCTTAGCAATCAGCCCCAGCATTTT.

The chain uses TRBV2 and TRBJ2-2; 9 nucleotides agree with TRBD1. There are 18 residues in the CDR3. V shed 6 bases, J shed 5 bases, and the junction held 16 bases outside the gene matches. CDR1 and CDR2 from the germline V gene are SNHLY and FYNNEI. CDR3 region: CASRDGGHRGRGTGELFF. Written as DNA, the CDR3 is TGTGCCAGCAGGGACGGGGGCCACAGGGGGCGAGGGACCGGGGAGCTGTTTTTT.

The chain uses TRBV5-4 and TRBJ1-6, with 10 bases fitting TRBD1. The J segment lost 7 bases and the V segment lost 3 bases, leaving 7 bases of the junction unmatched. Germline V gene sequence: CDR1 SGHNT, CDR2 YYREEE (reference sequence). The CDR3 covers 16 residues. The CDR3 protein is CASSSGGDRGNSPLHF. DNA for the CDR3: TGTGCCAGCAGCTCCGGAGGGGACAGGGGAAATTCACCCCTCCACTTT.

The chain combines TRBV6-5 with TRBJ2-2; D tentatively fits TRBD1 or TRBD2 (5 bases each). This CDR3 has 15 amino acids. From germline, CDR1 is MNHEY and CDR2 SVGAGI. Trimming took 7 bases from V and 7 from J, leaving 19 bases between them. CDR3 region: CASKAGALGHGELFF. CDR3 nucleotides: TGTGCCAGCAAAGCCGGGGCATTAGGGCACGGGGAGCTGTTTTTT.

This clonotype turned up a few times. CDR3 region: CASSVVDGHNEQFF. CDR3 sequence (DNA): TGTGCCAGCAGCGTAGTGGACGGACACAATGAGCAGTTCTTC. The V call is TRBV9, the J call TRBJ2-1; no definite D call. Trimming took off 0 bases at V and 5 bases at J, with 9 bases between the two ends. CDR1 and CDR2 from the germline V gene are SGDLS and YYNGEE. CDR3 length equals 14 residues.

The V and J genes are TRBV20-1 and TRBJ2-3, with D maybe TRBD2 (7 bases). The germline V and J ends were trimmed by 0 bases and 3 bases, with 16 bases remaining between them. Germline loops: CDR1 DFQATT, CDR2 SNEGSKA (reference sequence). The CDR3 contains 16 residues. The CDR3 DNA reads as TGCAGTGCTAGAGATGGGGGGGGCTTGAGAACAGATACGCAGTATTTT. Its translation is CSARDGGGLRTDTQYF.

There are a few counts of this clonotype. The rearrangement links TRBV30 to TRBJ1-1; no clear D gene. The germline gives CDR1 GTSNPN, CDR2 SVGIG (reference sequence). This CDR3 is 11 amino acids long. Between the trimmed V and J ends, which lost 3 bases and 4 bases, there was a span of 6 bases. The CDR3: CAWRGFTEAFF. The CDR3 DNA follows: TGTGCCTGGAGAGGCTTCACTGAAGCTTTCTTT.

This rearrangement joins TRBV12-3 or TRBV12-4 to TRBJ1-6; D is ambiguous. The CDR3 runs 14 residues. The ends were cut back, 2 bases at V and 7 bases at J, with 9 bases in the middle. In DNA form, the CDR3 reads TGTGCCAGCAGTTTACTGGCGGGCAATTCACCCCTCCACTTT. This translates into CASSLLAGNSPLHF.

V and J are TRBV25-1 and TRBJ2-7, with no clear D. In germline, CDR1 is MGHDK, CDR2 SYGVNS. The CDR3 has 11 amino acids. Trimming removed 1 base at V and 5 bases at J, with 3 bases between. CDR3 in amino acids: CASSECDEQYF. For the CDR3, the DNA is TGTGCCAGCAGTGAATGCGACGAGCAGTACTTC.

The chain uses TRBV20-1 and TRBJ2-7; maybe TRBD2 (6 bases). The CDR3 totals 15 residues. Germline lookup yields CDR1 DFQATT and CDR2 SNEGSKA (reference sequence). Trimming shortened V by 1 base and J by 0 bases, and 13 bases separated the two germline ends. CDR3 sequence: CSARALAGLSYEQYF. The CDR3 DNA sequence: TGCAGTGCTAGAGCCTTGGCGGGACTCTCCTACGAGCAGTACTTC.

The gene calls are TRBV4-1 and TRBJ1-4; TRBD1 matches at 7 bases. The CDR3 covers 17 residues. The junction had 8 bases not matched to a gene; V was cut back by 4 bases and J by 0 bases. Germline V gene lookup returns CDR1 MGHRA and CDR2 YSYEKL. CDR3 sequence (DNA): TGCGCCAGCAGCCCGCATGAAGGGACAGCAACTAATGAAAAACTGTTTTTT. As protein: CASSPHEGTATNEKLFF.

The chain combines TRBV5-5 with TRBJ1-5; the match to TRBD1 covers 8 bases. The CDR3 loop spans 15 amino acids. The germline gives CDR1 SGHKS, CDR2 YYEKEE (reference sequence). V gave up 4 bases and J gave up 3 bases; unmatched junction bases: 6. CDR3 in DNA: TGTGCCAGCAGCCCCGGGACAGGCCACAATCAGCCCCAGCATTTT. Its protein is CASSPGTGHNQPQHF.

This clonotype has just a few counts. One end of the junction fails to match germline, which may point to a read error. The CDR3 protein is CASSSRDEKYF. CDR3 DNA: TGTGCCAGCAGTTCCCGGGACGAGAAGTACTTC. This chain joins TRBV6-2 or TRBV6-3 and TRBJ2-7, with D perhaps given as TRBD1 or TRBD2 (5 bases each). The CDR3 runs to 11 residues. The V gene's germline CDR1 is MNHEY and CDR2 SVGEGT.

This clonotype was recorded a few times. The rearrangement joins TRBV27 to TRBJ1-6; D is unclear. Trimming stripped 4 bases from V and 8 bases from J, with 6 bases between. Germline CDR1 is MNHEY and CDR2 is SMNVEV (reference sequence). The CDR3 covers 12 residues. CDR3 in amino acids: CASSSRYSPLHF. The CDR3 DNA reads TGTGCCAGCAGTTCCCGTTATTCACCCCTCCACTTT.

This clonotype was seen only a few times. The CDR3 loop is CASSTMTDTDTQYF. Here the CDR3 DNA reads TGTGCCAGCAGCACAATGACAGATACAGATACGCAGTATTTT. The chain recombines TRBV5-6 with TRBJ2-3, with a tentative D call TRBD1 (5 bases). Per the germline V gene, CDR1 is SGHDT and CDR2 is YYEEEE. The CDR3 contains 14 residues. Trimming left V 4 bases short and J 3 bases short, with 12 bases between.

The sample holds a few counts of this clonotype. The chain recombines TRBV6-5 with TRBJ1-1; 7 positions match TRBD1. The CDR3 is 16 amino acids. After removal of 6 bases from V and 3 bases from J, the junction contained 13 bases not matched to a gene. The V gene's germline CDR1 is MNHEY and CDR2 SVGAGI. DNA for the CDR3: TGTGCCAGCAGCCCTAACAGGGGCCAGGTGTACACTGAAGCTTTCTTT. This sequence encodes CASSPNRGQVYTEAFF.

The V call is TRBV7-2, the J call TRBJ2-3; TRBD2 matches 8 bases. The CDR3 spans 15 residues. Germline trimming cut 8 bases from V and 4 bases from J; bases unmatched to any gene: 11. In germline, CDR1 is SGHTA, CDR2 FQGNSA. The CDR3 region is CASERGLLAADTQYF. The DNA of the CDR3 is TGTGCCAGCGAGAGGGGGTTACTAGCGGCAGATACGCAGTATTTT.

A few counts support this clonotype. The gene calls are TRBV12-3 or TRBV12-4 and TRBJ2-3, with 10 bases that match TRBD2. The CDR3 sequence is 16 residues long. J lost 5 bases, V lost 1 base, and 6 bases had no gene match. CDR3 sequence (DNA): TGTGCCAGCAGTTTAGGGCTAGCGGGAGCGGAAGATACGCAGTATTTT. Translating gives CASSLGLAGAEDTQYF.

This chain connects TRBV28 to TRBJ2-1; D unresolved. This CDR3 is 15 amino acids long. V lost 4 bases, J lost 3 bases, and 13 bases lay in between. Germline V gene lookup returns CDR1 MDHEN and CDR2 SYDVKM. This CDR3 is CASSSQVVRYNEQFF. The DNA of the CDR3 is TGTGCCAGCAGTTCGCAAGTAGTTCGCTACAATGAGCAGTTCTTC.

The genes are TRBV5-1 and TRBJ2-7; TRBD2 aligns across 14 bases. This CDR3 is 16 amino acids long. J was trimmed by 4 bases and V by 0 bases; bases with no gene match: 3. Per the germline V gene, CDR1 is SGHRS and CDR2 is YFSETQ. Here the CDR3 DNA reads TGCGCCAGCAGCTTGGGACTAGCGGGAGGGGCATACGAGCAGTACTTC. Encoded protein: CASSLGLAGGAYEQYF.

The rearrangement uses TRBV20-1 and TRBJ1-1; D possibly corresponds to TRBD1 (5 bases). Deletions cut 2 bases from V and 3 bases from J, with 22 bases between. The germline V gene has CDR1 DFQATT and CDR2 SNEGSKA (reference sequence). This CDR3 comprises 17 residues. The CDR3 loop is CSARHGRGGKTDTEAFF. The DNA for the CDR3 is TGCAGTGCTAGACACGGGCGGGGGGGGAAGACGGACACTGAAGCTTTCTTT.

The rearrangement joins TRBV7-7 to TRBJ2-4, with TRBD1 as a possible D gene (6 bases). In germline, CDR1 is SSHAT, CDR2 FNYEAQ (reference sequence). Trimming removed 1 base from V and 2 bases from J, with 27 bases in between. The CDR3 runs to 21 residues. The CDR3 is CASSLGWVWSDRRPPKNIQYF. CDR3 DNA sequence: TGTGCCAGCAGCTTAGGATGGGTCTGGTCTGACAGGCGACCTCCCAAAAACATTCAGTACTTC.

The rearrangement joins TRBV7-2 to TRBJ2-2; D remains unclear. The CDR3 covers 17 residues. Between the trimmed V and J ends, which lost 6 bases and 0 bases, there was a span of 17 bases. The germline V gene has CDR1 SGHTA and CDR2 FQGNSA. CDR3 protein: CASRARPGGTNTGELFF. For the CDR3, the DNA is TGTGCCAGCAGGGCCCGGCCCGGCGGTACGAACACCGGGGAGCTGTTTTTT.

The chain couples TRBV7-9 to TRBJ2-4; maybe TRBD1 (6 bases). CDR3 length equals 16 residues. V shed 5 bases and J shed 3 bases, with 17 bases lying between them. Germline V gene data show CDR1 as SEHNR and CDR2 as FQNEAQ (reference sequence). As DNA, the CDR3 is TGTGCCAGCAGCCCCCCGTCGGACAGCCTCAAAAACATTCAGTACTTC. Residues: CASSPPSDSLKNIQYF.

This clonotype was counted between two and nine times. The chain joins TRBV28 to TRBJ1-3, with a possible D match to TRBD1 (5 bases). Germline CDR1 and CDR2: MDHEN and SYDVKM. This CDR3 is built from 15 residues. V was clipped by 5 bases and J by 0 bases, with 11 bases between them. In DNA, the CDR3 is TGTGCCAGCAGTCTTAGGGGCCTCTCTGGAAACACCATATATTTT. This translates into CASSLRGLSGNTIYF.

This chain connects TRBV6-1 to TRBJ1-2; D ambiguous. The germline CDR1 and CDR2 sequences are MNHNS and SASEGT. This CDR3 region has 11 residues. With 2 bases removed from V and 7 bases from J, the gap between germline ends came to 5 bases. CDR3 protein: CASSETSGYTF. CDR3 sequence (DNA): TGTGCCAGCAGTGAAACCAGTGGCTACACCTTC.

In its sample, this clonotype was seen a few times. The chain combines TRBV7-2 with TRBJ2-3; the match to TRBD2 covers 8 bases. Germline V CDR1 and CDR2: SGHTA, FQGNSA. There are 16 residues in the CDR3. After removal of 4 bases from V and 5 bases from J, the junction contained 11 bases not matched to a gene. The CDR3 sequence: CASSSVGGAGVDTQYF. The CDR3 DNA is TGTGCCAGCAGCTCGGTGGGGGGAGCGGGAGTAGATACGCAGTATTTT.